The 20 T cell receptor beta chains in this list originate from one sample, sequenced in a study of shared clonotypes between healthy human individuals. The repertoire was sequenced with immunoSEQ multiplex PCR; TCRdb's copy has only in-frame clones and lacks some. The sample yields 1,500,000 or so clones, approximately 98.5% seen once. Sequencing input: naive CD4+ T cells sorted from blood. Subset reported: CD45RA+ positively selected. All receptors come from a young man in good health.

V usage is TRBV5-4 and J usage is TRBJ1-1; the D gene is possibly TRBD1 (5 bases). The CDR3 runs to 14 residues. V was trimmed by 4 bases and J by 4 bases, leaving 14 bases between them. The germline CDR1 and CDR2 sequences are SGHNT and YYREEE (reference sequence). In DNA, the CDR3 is TGTGCCAGCAGCGCGGGTTCTGGGGGCACTGAAGCTTTCTTT. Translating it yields CASSAGSGGTEAFF. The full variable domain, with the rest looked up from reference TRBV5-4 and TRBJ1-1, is ETGVTQSPTHLIKTRGQQVTLRCSSQSGHNTVSWYQQALGQGPQFIFQYYREEENGRGNFPPRFSGLQFPNYSSELNVNALELDDSALYLCASSAGSGGTEAFFGQGTRLTVV.

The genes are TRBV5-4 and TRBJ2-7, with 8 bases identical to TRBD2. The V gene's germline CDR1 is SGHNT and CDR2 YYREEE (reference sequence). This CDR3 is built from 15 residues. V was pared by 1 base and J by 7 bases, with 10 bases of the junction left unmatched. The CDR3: CASSLPGTSFFEQYF. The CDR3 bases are TGTGCCAGCAGCTTGCCAGGGACTAGTTTTTTTGAGCAGTACTTC.

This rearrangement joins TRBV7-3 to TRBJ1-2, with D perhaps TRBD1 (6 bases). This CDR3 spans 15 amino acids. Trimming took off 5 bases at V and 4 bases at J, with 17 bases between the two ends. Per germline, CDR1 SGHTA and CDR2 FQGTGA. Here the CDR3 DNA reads TGTGCCAGCAGCCCCGAGGGACACCGGGGCTATGGCTACACCTTC. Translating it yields CASSPEGHRGYGYTF.

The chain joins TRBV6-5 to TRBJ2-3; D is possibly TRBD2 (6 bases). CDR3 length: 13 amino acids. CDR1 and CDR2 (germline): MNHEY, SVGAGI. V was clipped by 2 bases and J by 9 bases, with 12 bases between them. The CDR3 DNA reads TGTGCCAGCAGTTACCCGGGGGTTGGCACGCAGTATTTT. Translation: CASSYPGVGTQYF.

As DNA, the CDR3 is TGTGCCAGCTCCGACAGCAGAATTAGCAATCAGCCCCAGCATTTT. It translates to CASSDSRISNQPQHF. The J gene is TRBJ1-5, the V gene TRBV18; the D gene is possibly TRBD1 (5 bases). The germline V gene has CDR1 KGHSH and CDR2 LQKENI. This CDR3 is 15 amino acids long. V dropped 6 bases and J dropped 0 bases, with 12 bases sitting between them. Full variable domain (remainder filled in from reference TRBV18 and TRBJ1-5): NAGVMQNPRHLVRRRGQEARLRCSPMKGHSHVYWYRQLPEEGLKFMVYLQKENIIDESGMPKERFSAEFPKEGPSILRIQQVVRGDSAAYFCASSDSRISNQPQHFGDGTRLSIL.

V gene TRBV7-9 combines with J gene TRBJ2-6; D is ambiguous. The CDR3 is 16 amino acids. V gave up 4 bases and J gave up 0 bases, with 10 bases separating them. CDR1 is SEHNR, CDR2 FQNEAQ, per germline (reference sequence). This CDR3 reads CASSSPGNSGANVLTF. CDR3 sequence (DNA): TGTGCCAGCAGCTCACCAGGTAACTCTGGGGCCAACGTCCTGACTTTC.

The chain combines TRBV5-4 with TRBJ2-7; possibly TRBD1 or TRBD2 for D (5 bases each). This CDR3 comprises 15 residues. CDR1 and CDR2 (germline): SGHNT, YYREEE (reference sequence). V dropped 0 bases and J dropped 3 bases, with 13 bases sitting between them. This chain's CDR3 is CASSLAQGTIYEQYF. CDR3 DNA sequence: TGTGCCAGCAGCTTGGCGCAAGGGACCATCTACGAGCAGTACTTC.

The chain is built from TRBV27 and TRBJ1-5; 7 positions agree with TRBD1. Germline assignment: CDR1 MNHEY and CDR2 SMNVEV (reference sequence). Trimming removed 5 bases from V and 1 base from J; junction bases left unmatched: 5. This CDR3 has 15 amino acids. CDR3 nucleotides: TGTGCCAGCAGTCCAGGGGGGGAGAGCAATCAGCCCCAGCATTTT. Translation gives CASSPGGESNQPQHF.

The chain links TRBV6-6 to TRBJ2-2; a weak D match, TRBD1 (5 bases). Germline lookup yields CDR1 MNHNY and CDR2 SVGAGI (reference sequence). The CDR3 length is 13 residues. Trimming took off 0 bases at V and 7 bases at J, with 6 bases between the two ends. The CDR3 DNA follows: TGTGCCAGCAGTTACTCGGACATCGGGGAGCTGTTTTTT. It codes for CASSYSDIGELFF.

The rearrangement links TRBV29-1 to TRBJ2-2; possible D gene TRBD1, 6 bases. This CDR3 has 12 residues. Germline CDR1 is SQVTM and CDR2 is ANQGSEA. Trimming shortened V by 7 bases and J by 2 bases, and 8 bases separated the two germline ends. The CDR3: CSAGQNTGELFF. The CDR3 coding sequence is TGCAGCGCGGGACAAAACACCGGGGAGCTGTTTTTT.

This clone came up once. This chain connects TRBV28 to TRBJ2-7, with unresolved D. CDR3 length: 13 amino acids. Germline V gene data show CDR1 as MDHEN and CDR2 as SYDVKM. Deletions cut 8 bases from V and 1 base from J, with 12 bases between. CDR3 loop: CASSRGFSYEQYF. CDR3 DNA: TGTGCCAGCTCACGAGGATTTTCCTACGAGCAGTACTTC.

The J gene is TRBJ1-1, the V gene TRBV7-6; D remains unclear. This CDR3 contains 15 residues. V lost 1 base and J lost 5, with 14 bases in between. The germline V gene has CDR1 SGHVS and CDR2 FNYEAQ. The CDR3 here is CASSLVADPRTEAFF. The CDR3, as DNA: TGTGCCAGCAGCTTAGTCGCAGACCCAAGGACTGAAGCTTTCTTT.

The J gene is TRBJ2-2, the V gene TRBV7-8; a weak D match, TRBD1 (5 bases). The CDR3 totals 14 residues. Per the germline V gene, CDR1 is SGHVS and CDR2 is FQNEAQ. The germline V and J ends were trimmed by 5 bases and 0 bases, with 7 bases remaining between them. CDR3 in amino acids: CASSQDTNTGELFF. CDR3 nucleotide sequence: TGTGCCAGCAGCCAGGACACGAACACCGGGGAGCTGTTTTTT.

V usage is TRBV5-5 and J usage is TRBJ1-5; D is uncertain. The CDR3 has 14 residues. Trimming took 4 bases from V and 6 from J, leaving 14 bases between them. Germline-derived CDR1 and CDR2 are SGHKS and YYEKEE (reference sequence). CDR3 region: CASSRDLGGQPQHF. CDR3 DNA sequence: TGTGCCAGCAGCCGAGACCTGGGAGGTCAGCCCCAGCATTTT.

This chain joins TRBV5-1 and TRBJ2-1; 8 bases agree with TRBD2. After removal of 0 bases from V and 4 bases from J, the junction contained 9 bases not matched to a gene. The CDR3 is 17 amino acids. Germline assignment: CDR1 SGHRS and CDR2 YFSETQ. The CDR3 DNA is TGCGCCAGCAGCTTGGATGGTAGCGGGAACACTTACAATGAGCAGTTCTTC. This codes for CASSLDGSGNTYNEQFF.

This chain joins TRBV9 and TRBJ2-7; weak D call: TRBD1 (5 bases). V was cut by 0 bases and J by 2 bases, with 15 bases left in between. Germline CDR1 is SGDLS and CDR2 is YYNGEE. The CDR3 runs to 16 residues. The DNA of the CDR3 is TGTGCCAGCAGCGTAGGTTCCCAGGGTGCCACCTACGAGCAGTACTTC. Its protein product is CASSVGSQGATYEQYF.

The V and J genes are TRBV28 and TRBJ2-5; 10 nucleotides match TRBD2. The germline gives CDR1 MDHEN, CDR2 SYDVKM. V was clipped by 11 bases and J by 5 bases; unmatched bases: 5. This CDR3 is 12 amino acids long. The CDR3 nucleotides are TGTGCCTCACAACTAGCGGGGGAGACCCAGTACTTC. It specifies CASQLAGETQYF. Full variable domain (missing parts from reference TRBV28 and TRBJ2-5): DVKVTQSSRYLVKRTGEKVFLECVQDMDHENMFWYRQDPGLGLRLIYFSYDVKMKEKGDIPEGYSVSREKKERFSLILESASTNQTSMYLCASQLAGETQYFGPGTRLLVL.

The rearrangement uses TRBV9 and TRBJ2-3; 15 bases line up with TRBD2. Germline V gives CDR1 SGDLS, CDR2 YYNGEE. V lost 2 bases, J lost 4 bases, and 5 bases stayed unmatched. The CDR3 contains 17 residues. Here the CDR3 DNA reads TGTGCCAGCAGCGTCGGGACTAGCGGGAGGAGGGCAGATACGCAGTATTTT. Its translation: CASSVGTSGRRADTQYF.

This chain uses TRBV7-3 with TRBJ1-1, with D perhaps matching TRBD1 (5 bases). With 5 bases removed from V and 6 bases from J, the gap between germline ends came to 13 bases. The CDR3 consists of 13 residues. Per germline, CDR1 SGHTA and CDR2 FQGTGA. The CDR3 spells CASSPDSPAEAFF. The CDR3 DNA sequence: TGTGCCAGCAGCCCCGACAGTCCGGCTGAAGCTTTCTTT.

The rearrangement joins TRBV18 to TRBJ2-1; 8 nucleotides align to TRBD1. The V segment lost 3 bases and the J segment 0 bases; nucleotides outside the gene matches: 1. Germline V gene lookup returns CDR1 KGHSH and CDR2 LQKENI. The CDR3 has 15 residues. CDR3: CASSPGQASYNEQFF. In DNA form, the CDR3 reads TGTGCCAGCTCACCGGGACAGGCCTCCTACAATGAGCAGTTCTTC.